This T cell receptor (beta chain) was sequenced for a study of early T cells in non-severe SARS-CoV-2 infection. Researchers attached unique molecular identifiers to individual cDNA molecules. TCRdb reanalysed the 5' RACE reads using MiXCR and keeps one entry per CDR3 protein. The sample includes about 35,000 distinct CDR3 sequences, more than 4% of them seen just once. This clonotype showed up many times. The TCR sequence derives from an adult who was a healthcare worker with PCR-confirmed SARS-CoV-2 infection or an uninfected control (not recorded which). The specimen sequenced was whole blood.

In DNA, the CDR3 is TGTGCCAGCACCCTCCAGGGACGGGACACAGATACGCAGTATTTT. It specifies CASTLQGRDTDTQYF. The genes are TRBV27 and TRBJ2-3; D could derive from TRBD1 or TRBD2 (5 bases each). CDR3 length: 15 residues. Per germline, CDR1 MNHEY and CDR2 SMNVEV (reference sequence). V was trimmed by 7 bases and J by 2 bases, leaving 16 bases between them.